These 23 T cell receptor beta chains originate from one sample sequenced in a study of blood T cell repertoires in COVID-19. This table comes from immunoSEQ multiplex PCR, and its TCRdb copy is limited to in-frame clones, with some not included. The sample carries some 150,000 clones, about 90% recorded once. Source material: peripheral blood. These receptors originate from a man aged 50 to 60 with acute or convalescent COVID-19.

The chain employs TRBV19 and TRBJ1-2; a possible D gene is TRBD1 (5 bases). CDR1 is LNHDA and CDR2 is SQIVND in the germline V gene (reference sequence). Deletions cut 0 bases from V and 0 bases from J, with 14 bases between. The CDR3 covers 17 residues. The CDR3 DNA reads as TGTGCCAGTAGTATAGAGGGGCACCGGAGAACTAACTATGGCTACACCTTC. Residues: CASSIEGHRRTNYGYTF.

The chain joins TRBV3-1 (or the pseudogene TRBV3-2) to TRBJ1-1; 10 bases map to TRBD1. V was clipped by 2 bases and J by 9 bases; unmatched bases: 3. The CDR3 consists of 13 residues. Germline CDR1 LGHDT, CDR2 YNNKEL (reference sequence). This CDR3 is CASSQTDRGQAFF. As DNA, the CDR3 is TGTGCCAGCAGCCAAACCGACAGGGGGCAAGCTTTCTTT.

V and J are TRBV3-1 (or the pseudogene TRBV3-2) and TRBJ1-2, with 8 bases fitting TRBD1. The CDR3 runs 14 residues. Trimming removed 4 bases from V and 4 bases from J; junction bases left unmatched: 5. Germline V CDR1 and CDR2: LGHDT, YNNKEL (reference sequence). The CDR3 region has the DNA TGTGCCAGCAGCCCGAGACAGGGGTTCTATGGCTACACCTTC. Amino acids: CASSPRQGFYGYTF.

CDR3 in amino acids: CASTPTQGQPQHF. The CDR3 DNA is TGTGCCAGTACCCCAACCCAGGGTCAGCCCCAGCATTTT. The J gene is TRBJ1-5, the V gene TRBV19; possible D gene TRBD1, 5 bases. Trimming cost V 7 bases and J 6 bases, with 13 bases left between them. Germline assignment: CDR1 LNHDA and CDR2 SQIVND (reference sequence). The CDR3 totals 13 residues. The entire variable domain, with the rest obtained from reference TRBV19 and TRBJ1-5, is as follows: DGGITQSPKYLFRKEGQNVTLSCEQNLNHDAMYWYRQDPGQGLRLIYYSQIVNDFQKGDIAEGYSVSREKKESFPLTVTSAQKNPTAFYLCASTPTQGQPQHFGDGTRLSIL.

The table lists this clone with a count of one. This rearrangement joins TRBV19 to TRBJ2-5, with 7 bases matching TRBD2. V gave up 6 bases and J gave up 5 bases; unmatched junction bases: 27. The CDR3 totals 20 residues. Germline CDR1 and CDR2: LNHDA and SQIVND (reference sequence). CDR3 residues: CASSLRSLGSGGSLVETQYF. CDR3 nucleotide sequence: TGTGCCAGTAGCCTACGGAGTTTGGGGTCGGGCGGGAGTTTGGTGGAGACCCAGTACTTC. The variable domain in full, with the rest retrieved from reference TRBV19 and TRBJ2-5, is DGGITQSPKYLFRKEGQNVTLSCEQNLNHDAMYWYRQDPGQGLRLIYYSQIVNDFQKGDIAEGYSVSREKKESFPLTVTSAQKNPTAFYLCASSLRSLGSGGSLVETQYFGPGTRLLVL.

This sequence joins TRBV11-3 and TRBJ2-2; TRBD1 matches at 8 bases. This CDR3 has 17 amino acids. In germline, CDR1 is SGHNT, CDR2 YENEEA. The V gene end was trimmed by 6 bases and the J gene end by 1 base; junction bases not matched to a gene: 10. This CDR3 reads CASSPTETGVNTGELFF. CDR3 coding DNA: TGTGCCAGCAGTCCTACCGAGACAGGGGTGAACACCGGGGAGCTGTTTTTT. The full variable domain, in which reference TRBV11-3 and TRBJ2-2 provide the parts outside the CDR3, is EAGVVQSPRYKIIEKKQPVAFWCNPISGHNTLYWYLQNLGQGPELLIRYENEEAVDDSQLPKDRFSAERLKGVDSTLKIQPAELGDSAVYLCASSPTETGVNTGELFFGEGSRLTVL.

This chain connects TRBV4-1 to TRBJ1-4, with 11 bases identical to TRBD1. This CDR3 comprises 14 residues. Trimming cost V 3 bases and J 10 bases; bases outside gene matches: 4. Germline values: CDR1 MGHRA, CDR2 YSYEKL. The CDR3 protein is CASSHPGTGGKLFF. CDR3 nucleotide sequence: TGCGCCAGCAGCCACCCCGGGACAGGGGGAAAACTGTTTTTT.

V usage is TRBV5-1 and J usage is TRBJ2-1; 7 positions agree with TRBD2. The CDR3 totals 15 residues. CDR1 is SGHRS and CDR2 is YFSETQ in the germline V gene. Trimming at V came to 4 bases and at J to 3 bases, leaving 7 bases not matched to a gene. CDR3 sequence (DNA): TGCGCCAGCAGCCCCGGGGGGAAGGACTACAATGAGCAGTTCTTC. It yields the protein CASSPGGKDYNEQFF.

The chain combines TRBV15 with TRBJ2-7; possibly TRBD1 for D (6 bases). Per germline, CDR1 LNHNV and CDR2 YYDKDF (reference sequence). CDR3 size: 13 residues. V was pared by 8 bases and J by 1 base, with 12 bases between. This CDR3 is CATQGQGSYEQYV. CDR3 nucleotide sequence: TGTGCCACCCAGGGGCAGGGTTCCTACGAGCAGTACGTC.

The chain couples TRBV7-9 to TRBJ1-3, with D unresolved. Trimming left V 2 bases short and J 8 bases short, with 19 bases between. CDR1 SEHNR and CDR2 FQNEAQ come from the germline V gene (reference sequence). CDR3 length: 16 amino acids. The CDR3 region is CASSLWLASVSDTIYF. The CDR3 DNA is TGTGCCAGCAGCTTATGGTTGGCCAGTGTCTCCGACACCATATATTTT.

This sequence joins TRBV28 and TRBJ1-3, with 7 bases that match TRBD1. V was clipped by 6 bases and J by 5 bases; unmatched bases: 4. Germline V CDR1 and CDR2: MDHEN, SYDVKM. The CDR3 spans 13 residues. CDR3 in DNA: TGTGCCAGCAGCACAGGGGCAAGAAACACCATATATTTT. As protein: CASSTGARNTIYF.

This rearrangement joins TRBV3-1 (or the pseudogene TRBV3-2) to TRBJ2-3; 9 bases agree with TRBD2. Germline CDR1 reads LGHDT; CDR2 reads YNNKEL (reference sequence). J was trimmed by 14 bases and V by 5 bases; bases with no gene match: 11. CDR3 length: 13 residues. This chain's CDR3 is CASSELGGGVPYF. The CDR3, as DNA: TGTGCCAGCAGCGAGCTTGGCGGGGGGGTACCGTATTTT.

The chain links TRBV9 to TRBJ2-2; 8 bases map to TRBD1. This CDR3 has 17 residues. V gave up 4 bases and J gave up 2 bases; unmatched junction bases: 10. CDR1 is SGDLS and CDR2 is YYNGEE in the germline V gene. CDR3 region: CASSYPLTGDNTGELFF. The CDR3 nucleotides are TGTGCCAGCAGCTACCCTTTGACAGGGGATAACACCGGGGAGCTGTTTTTT.

The CDR3 DNA reads as TGTGCCAGCAGCGGGTACAGGGCGAGCGAAAAACTGTTTTTT. It encodes CASSGYRASEKLFF. The rearrangement uses TRBV11-2 and TRBJ1-4; weak D call: TRBD1 (6 bases). The CDR3 length is 14 residues. CDR1 SGHAT and CDR2 FQNNGV come from the germline V gene. Deletions cut 5 bases from V and 8 bases from J, with 15 bases between.

The CDR3 sequence is CASSLAPVSSYEQYF. The CDR3 nucleotides are TGTGCCAGCAGCTTAGCCCCGGTTTCCTCCTACGAGCAGTACTTC. V and J are TRBV7-2 and TRBJ2-7; no firm D call. Trimming stripped 0 bases from V and 0 bases from J, with 9 bases between. Germline V gene lookup returns CDR1 SGHTA and CDR2 FQGNSA. The CDR3 spans 15 residues.

The CDR3 sequence: CASSLGEASGRSYNEQFF. In nucleotides, the CDR3 is TGTGCCAGCAGCTTAGGAGAAGCTAGCGGGAGAAGTTACAATGAGCAGTTCTTC. This chain uses TRBV11-2 with TRBJ2-1, with 10 bases aligning to TRBD2. Germline V gene lookup returns CDR1 SGHAT and CDR2 FQNNGV. The CDR3 is 18 amino acids. V lost 1 base, J lost 4 bases, and 10 bases stayed unmatched.

The chain recombines TRBV19 with TRBJ1-2; D is unresolved. Between the trimmed V and J ends, which lost 2 bases and 1 base, there was a span of 17 bases. CDR1 and CDR2 (germline): LNHDA, SQIVND (reference sequence). The CDR3 has 17 residues. Here the CDR3 reads CASSIWNAAGFNYGYTF. DNA for the CDR3: TGTGCCAGTAGTATATGGAACGCCGCGGGTTTTAACTATGGCTACACCTTC.

This clone was picked up one time. The J gene is TRBJ1-5, the V gene TRBV7-2; tentative D call: TRBD1 (5 bases). Germline V gene data show CDR1 as SGHTA and CDR2 as FQGNSA. Trimming took off 5 bases at V and 0 bases at J, with 11 bases between the two ends. The CDR3 spans 15 residues. The CDR3 nucleotides read TGTGCCAGCAGCCCTCGGGGGGATAGCAATCAGCCCCAGCATTTT. It specifies CASSPRGDSNQPQHF.

The chain couples TRBV29-1 to TRBJ2-7; D possibly corresponds to TRBD2 (5 bases). V dropped 4 bases and J dropped 0 bases, with 10 bases sitting between them. Germline V gives CDR1 SQVTM, CDR2 ANQGSEA. This CDR3 comprises 13 residues. The CDR3: CSVVWERSYEQYF. Written as DNA, the CDR3 is TGCAGCGTTGTGTGGGAGCGCTCCTACGAGCAGTACTTC.

This chain joins TRBV7-8 and TRBJ2-5, with 7 bases matching TRBD1. CDR1 and CDR2 from the germline V gene are SGHVS and FQNEAQ. The J segment lost 2 bases and the V segment lost 4 bases, leaving 1 base of the junction unmatched. CDR3 length: 13 residues. Here the CDR3 reads CASSSGQQETQYF. The CDR3 bases are TGTGCCAGCAGCTCGGGACAGCAAGAGACCCAGTACTTC.

This clone was seen a handful of times. The chain has TRBV15 and TRBJ1-1; 9 bases line up with TRBD1. CDR1 is LNHNV, CDR2 YYDKDF, per germline (reference sequence). The CDR3 runs 16 residues. The V segment lost 3 bases and the J segment 7 bases; nucleotides outside the gene matches: 12. The CDR3 sequence is CATSRATDRGMFEAFF. CDR3 nucleotide sequence: TGTGCCACCAGCAGGGCTACCGACAGGGGGATGTTTGAAGCTTTCTTT.

The chain links TRBV6-5 to TRBJ2-1, with D possibly being TRBD1 (6 bases). Germline V gene lookup returns CDR1 MNHEY and CDR2 SVGAGI. The length of the CDR3 is 13 residues. V lost 5 bases and J 7 bases, leaving 12 bases between the germline ends. The CDR3 region has the DNA TGTGCCAGCAGTAACTTACAGGGTAATGAGCAGTTCTTC. It is translated as CASSNLQGNEQFF.

The chain uses TRBV6-6 and TRBJ2-2; the match to TRBD2 covers 13 bases. V was pared by 5 bases and J by 4 bases, with 10 bases of the junction left unmatched. Germline CDR1 MNHNY, CDR2 SVGAGI (reference sequence). The CDR3 extends over 18 amino acids. The CDR3 sequence: CASSPGTSGTRGTGELFF. The CDR3 DNA follows: TGTGCCAGCAGTCCCGGGACTAGCGGGACTAGGGGCACCGGGGAGCTGTTTTTT.